The next 28 T cell receptor beta chains were all read from a single sample in a study of T cell repertoires in cytomegalovirus infection. TCRdb redid the calling of the reads with MiXCR, one entry per CDR3 protein. Of some 110,000 distinct CDR3 sequences listed, more than 25% are singletons. No antigen has been identified for these receptors. The material sequenced was CD8+ T cells from cultured PBMCs, taken from culture after CMV antigen stimulation. The receptors stem from a human donor in good health (CMV status not recorded). Some clones in this sample may be carry-over from other donors' samples.

This clonotype has just a few counts. The chain uses TRBV7-4 and TRBJ2-3, with TRBD2 identical over 9 bases. Trimming took 5 bases from V and 4 from J; bases not matched to a gene: 7. The CDR3 runs to 15 residues. CDR1 SGHVT and CDR2 SQSDAQ come from the germline V gene. CDR3 residues: CASSPGTSFSDTQYF. CDR3 in DNA: TGTGCCAGCAGCCCCGGGACTAGCTTCTCAGATACGCAGTATTTT.

This clonotype was recorded many times. The chain employs TRBV7-2 and TRBJ2-5; the D call may be TRBD1 or TRBD2 (5 bases each). Trimming stripped 5 bases from V and 4 bases from J, with 17 bases between. This CDR3 has 15 amino acids. Per the germline V gene, CDR1 is SGHTA and CDR2 is FQGNSA. The CDR3, as DNA: TGTGCCAGCAGCCCAGGGACGGCCGTCCTAGAGACCCAGTACTTC. It codes for CASSPGTAVLETQYF.

The rearrangement uses TRBV11-2 and TRBJ2-1, with TRBD1 matching 7 bases. Germline V CDR1 and CDR2: SGHAT, FQNNGV. After removal of 1 base from V and 7 bases from J, the junction contained 10 bases not matched to a gene. The CDR3 is 16 amino acids. The CDR3 protein is CASSLGPGTVNNEQFF. The CDR3 bases are TGTGCCAGCAGCTTAGGGCCGGGGACAGTAAATAATGAGCAGTTCTTC.

This clonotype was observed a handful of times. The chain employs TRBV12-3 or TRBV12-4 and TRBJ2-1, with a tentative D call TRBD2 (5 bases). The CDR3 is made up of 13 amino acids. Trimming took off 4 bases at V and 4 bases at J, with 8 bases between the two ends. The CDR3 sequence: CASSSGIYNEQFF. For the CDR3, the DNA is TGTGCCAGCAGTTCCGGGATTTACAATGAGCAGTTCTTC.

The gene calls are TRBV4-1 and TRBJ2-7; 8 bases align to TRBD1. This CDR3 spans 13 amino acids. Germline assignment: CDR1 MGHRA and CDR2 YSYEKL. J lost 5 bases, V lost 4 bases, and 4 bases had no gene match. The CDR3 spells CASSPGQGDEQYF. The CDR3 DNA reads TGCGCCAGCAGCCCAGGACAGGGCGACGAGCAGTACTTC.

This clonotype occurred a few times. CDR3 nucleotides: TGTGCCAGCAGCTCGGGACAGGGGACAGCCTACAATGAGCAGTTCTTC. The encoded protein is CASSSGQGTAYNEQFF. The chain couples TRBV7-9 to TRBJ2-1, with 10 bases identical to TRBD1. V gave up 4 bases and J gave up 2 bases; unmatched junction bases: 5. Germline V gene sequence: CDR1 SEHNR, CDR2 FQNEAQ (reference sequence). The CDR3 totals 16 residues.

This clonotype came up many times. J is TRBJ2-7 and V is TRBV24-1; weak D call: TRBD1 (6 bases). The CDR3 sequence is 12 residues long. CDR1 KGHDR and CDR2 SFDVKD come from the germline V gene. With 1 base removed from V and 9 bases from J, the gap between germline ends came to 9 bases. The chain's CDR3 is CATSDFQGWQYF. The DNA for the CDR3 is TGTGCCACCAGTGATTTCCAGGGGTGGCAGTACTTC.

The chain recombines TRBV4-1 with TRBJ2-3; possibly TRBD2 for D (5 bases). V lost 4 bases, J lost 2 bases, and 13 bases lay in between. This CDR3 is 15 amino acids long. Per the germline V gene, CDR1 is MGHRA and CDR2 is YSYEKL. The CDR3 DNA sequence: TGCGCCAGCAGCCTCCAAAACCGGGACACAGATACGCAGTATTTT. This codes for CASSLQNRDTDTQYF.

The CDR3 region is CASSQVTDTQYF. The CDR3 DNA sequence: TGTGCCAGCAGCCAGGTTACAGATACGCAGTATTTT. The rearrangement uses TRBV3-1 and TRBJ2-3; D unclear. V gave up 3 bases and J gave up 3 bases, with 4 bases separating them. Germline CDR1 is LGHDT and CDR2 is YNNKEL (reference sequence). The CDR3 is made up of 12 amino acids.

This chain joins TRBV7-9 and TRBJ1-1; D remains unclear. From germline, CDR1 is SEHNR and CDR2 FQNEAQ (reference sequence). Trimming pared 3 bases from V and 4 bases from J, leaving 6 bases between. The CDR3 extends over 12 amino acids. The CDR3 region has the DNA TGTGCCAGCAGCTTGGGTAGCACTGAAGCTTTCTTT. It translates to CASSLGSTEAFF.

This clonotype was detected only once. The chain is built from TRBV12-3 or TRBV12-4 and TRBJ2-2; TRBD1 matches 8 bases. The V segment lost 11 bases and the J segment 3 bases; nucleotides outside the gene matches: 14. The CDR3 runs 16 residues. This chain's CDR3 is CAATLTGEADTGELFF. CDR3 coding DNA: TGTGCCGCAACACTGACAGGGGAAGCGGACACCGGGGAGCTGTTTTTT.

As regards this clonotype: A single base separates this from a much larger clone, so it may be a read error. V usage is TRBV7-8 and J usage is TRBJ2-7; possible D gene TRBD1, 6 bases. There are 16 residues in the CDR3. V was clipped by 5 bases and J by 0 bases, with 17 bases between them. Germline CDR1 is SGHVS and CDR2 is FQNEAQ. The DNA of the CDR3 is TGTGCCAGCAGCCTCGCTTGGGGCAGGGGCTCCTACGAGCAGTACTTC. It translates to CASSLAWGRGSYEQYF.

The gene calls are TRBV12-3 or TRBV12-4 and TRBJ1-1; no clear D gene. Trimming cost V 2 bases and J 11 bases, with 9 bases left between them. The CDR3 has 11 amino acids. The CDR3: CASSLLGRAFF. CDR3 sequence (DNA): TGTGCCAGCAGTTTATTGGGGAGGGCTTTCTTT.

This chain links TRBV15 with TRBJ1-4; D is possibly TRBD1 (6 bases). The germline CDR1 and CDR2 sequences are LNHNV and YYDKDF (reference sequence). The CDR3 totals 14 residues. V shed 0 bases and J shed 8 bases, with 10 bases lying between them. The CDR3: CATSRDRGGEKLFF. CDR3 sequence (DNA): TGTGCCACCAGCAGAGACAGGGGTGGAGAAAAACTGTTTTTT.

V gene TRBV27 combines with J gene TRBJ2-3; D unclear. This CDR3 comprises 13 residues. The germline gives CDR1 MNHEY, CDR2 SMNVEV (reference sequence). V lost 0 bases, J lost 5 bases, and 6 bases lay in between. In DNA, the CDR3 is TGTGCCAGCAGTTTATCCGAGCGAGATACGCAGTATTTT. It yields the protein CASSLSERDTQYF.

This clonotype was seen a handful of times. This chain connects TRBV4-1 to TRBJ2-1; TRBD1 matches 10 bases. The germline gives CDR1 MGHRA, CDR2 YSYEKL. The CDR3 consists of 17 residues. V shed 2 bases and J 6 bases; nucleotides not matched to a gene: 10. This CDR3 is CASSQHSTGQGVNEQFF. DNA for the CDR3: TGCGCCAGCAGCCAACACAGTACCGGACAGGGGGTCAATGAGCAGTTCTTC.

This chain connects TRBV7-8 to TRBJ2-1, with unresolved D. The CDR3 extends over 12 amino acids. V was pared by 5 bases and J by 3 bases, with 5 bases between. The germline V gene encodes CDR1 SGHVS and CDR2 FQNEAQ. Here the CDR3 reads CASSPDYNEQFF. The CDR3 DNA reads TGTGCCAGCAGCCCGGACTACAATGAGCAGTTCTTC.

This clonotype was seen only a few times. The rearrangement uses TRBV7-9 and TRBJ2-1, with D possibly being TRBD2 (5 bases). V shed 4 bases and J shed 1 base, with 8 bases lying between them. This CDR3 region has 14 residues. Germline V gene sequence: CDR1 SEHNR, CDR2 FQNEAQ (reference sequence). This CDR3 reads CASSSSGSYNEQFF. The CDR3 DNA follows: TGTGCCAGCAGCTCCAGCGGTTCCTACAATGAGCAGTTCTTC.

This clonotype was seen more than once but under ten times. The chain couples TRBV7-9 to TRBJ1-1; the D is unclear. V was trimmed by 3 bases and J by 4 bases, leaving 21 bases between them. This CDR3 is built from 17 residues. Germline loops: CDR1 SEHNR, CDR2 FQNEAQ (reference sequence). CDR3 sequence (DNA): TGTGCCAGCAGCTTGATCCGGACGGATCCAAGGGCCACTGAAGCTTTCTTT. Amino acid sequence: CASSLIRTDPRATEAFF.

This rearrangement joins TRBV5-6 to TRBJ2-7, with 7 nucleotides matching TRBD1. The CDR3 has 18 amino acids. Germline values: CDR1 SGHDT, CDR2 YYEEEE. The ends lost 0 bases at V and 9 bases at J; junction bases unmatched: 21. The DNA of the CDR3 is TGTGCCAGCAGCTTGGGACAGGGTATCTCTCCCTCGGACTGGGTGCAGTACTTC. The encoded protein is CASSLGQGISPSDWVQYF. The full variable domain, completed using reference TRBV5-6 and TRBJ2-7, is DAGVTQSPTHLIKTRGQQVTLRCSPKSGHDTVSWYQQALGQGPQFIFQYYEEEERQRGNFPDRFSGHQFPNYSSELNVNALLLGDSALYLCASSLGQGISPSDWVQYFGPGTRLTVT.

The V call is TRBV6-5, the J call TRBJ1-1; D is unresolved. Germline V gene lookup returns CDR1 MNHEY and CDR2 SVGAGI. Deletions cut 0 bases from V and 4 bases from J, with 9 bases between. This CDR3 contains 14 residues. CDR3 sequence: CASSYSSVGTEAFF. Written as DNA, the CDR3 is TGTGCCAGCAGTTACTCGTCTGTGGGCACTGAAGCTTTCTTT.

This clonotype has ten or more counts. The genes are TRBV19 and TRBJ2-1, with TRBD2 matching over 9 bases. Trimming cost V 1 base and J 0 bases; bases outside gene matches: 4. Germline-derived CDR1 and CDR2 are LNHDA and SQIVND (reference sequence). CDR3 size: 17 residues. CDR3 sequence: CASSIGSGGSSYNEQFF. CDR3 nucleotides: TGTGCCAGTAGTATAGGGAGCGGGGGGAGCTCCTACAATGAGCAGTTCTTC. The variable domain in full, completed from reference TRBV19 and TRBJ2-1, reads DGGITQSPKYLFRKEGQNVTLSCEQNLNHDAMYWYRQDPGQGLRLIYYSQIVNDFQKGDIAEGYSVSREKKESFPLTVTSAQKNPTAFYLCASSIGSGGSSYNEQFFGPGTRLTVL.

The rearrangement uses TRBV7-6 and TRBJ1-1; TRBD1 matches 9 bases. Trimming took 3 bases from V and 1 from J; bases not matched to a gene: 9. CDR1 SGHVS and CDR2 FNYEAQ come from the germline V gene. The CDR3 runs to 17 residues. The CDR3, as DNA: TGTGCCAGCAGCTTGGGACAGGGAAGAGGTGGGAACACTGAAGCTTTCTTT. It codes for CASSLGQGRGGNTEAFF.

The chain joins TRBV12-5 to TRBJ1-1; the D is unclear. The CDR3 has 13 residues. V was pared by 1 base and J by 0 bases, with 3 bases between. Germline V CDR1 and CDR2: LGHNT, FRNRAP. CDR3 nucleotides: TGTGCTAGTGGTTTGGGGGTGAACACTGAAGCTTTCTTT. Amino acid sequence: CASGLGVNTEAFF.

The chain recombines TRBV29-1 with TRBJ1-1; D is uncertain. CDR1 and CDR2 from the germline V gene are SQVTM and ANQGSEA. The CDR3 contains 12 residues. V was trimmed by 2 bases and J by 0 bases, leaving 4 bases between them. The DNA for the CDR3 is TGCAGCGTTGAATCGTTGAACACTGAAGCTTTCTTT. Protein product: CSVESLNTEAFF.

This clonotype was recorded a few times. This chain links TRBV12-3 or TRBV12-4 with TRBJ2-3; 7 bases fit TRBD1. CDR3 size: 14 residues. Trimming removed 5 bases from V and 2 bases from J; junction bases left unmatched: 4. Written as DNA, the CDR3 is TGTGCCAGCAGTAACAGGGGCCCCACAGATACGCAGTATTTT. Residues: CASSNRGPTDTQYF.

A few counts support this clonotype. This rearrangement joins TRBV16 to TRBJ2-3; 15 positions agree with TRBD2. The CDR3 has 17 residues. Per germline, CDR1 KGHSY and CDR2 FQNENV. The V segment lost 2 bases and the J segment 8 bases; nucleotides outside the gene matches: 8. CDR3 sequence: CASSQHAPGLAGGTQYF. DNA of the CDR3: TGTGCCAGCAGCCAACATGCACCGGGACTAGCGGGGGGTACGCAGTATTTT.

This clonotype showed up just a few times. The rearrangement links TRBV19 to TRBJ1-6; a possible D gene is TRBD1 (6 bases). Trimming left V 7 bases short and J 10 bases short, with 17 bases between. This CDR3 spans 14 amino acids. Per germline, CDR1 LNHDA and CDR2 SQIVND (reference sequence). CDR3 sequence (DNA): TGTGCCAGTACCCCGGGGGGGGGGCACTCACCCCTCCACTTT. Its translation: CASTPGGGHSPLHF.